The entry below gives a single T cell receptor (beta chain) sequence along with its context. The donors (healthy individuals) were bone marrow donors. This sample was taken from a study of cytomegalovirus exposure and HLA in healthy donors. V was pared by 8 bases and J by 0 bases, with 7 bases of the junction left unmatched. The CDR3 is made up of 15 amino acids. Germline V CDR1 and CDR2: SGHRS, YFSETQ. The PCR used 60 Vbeta and 13 Jbeta primers. Produced via immunoSEQ multiplex PCR; TCRdb's table is partial and in-frame only. Counted here are around 150,000 clones, around 63% occurring once; the ten biggest clones make up more than 1.5%.

The source material was PBMCs. The chain is built from TRBV5-1 and TRBJ2-1; 8 bases match TRBD2. The origin of this receptor is a human donor in good health. CDR3 DNA sequence: TGCGCCAGTACGATAGCGGGGAGCTCCTACAATGAGCAGTTCTTC. Its translation is CASTIAGSSYNEQFF.